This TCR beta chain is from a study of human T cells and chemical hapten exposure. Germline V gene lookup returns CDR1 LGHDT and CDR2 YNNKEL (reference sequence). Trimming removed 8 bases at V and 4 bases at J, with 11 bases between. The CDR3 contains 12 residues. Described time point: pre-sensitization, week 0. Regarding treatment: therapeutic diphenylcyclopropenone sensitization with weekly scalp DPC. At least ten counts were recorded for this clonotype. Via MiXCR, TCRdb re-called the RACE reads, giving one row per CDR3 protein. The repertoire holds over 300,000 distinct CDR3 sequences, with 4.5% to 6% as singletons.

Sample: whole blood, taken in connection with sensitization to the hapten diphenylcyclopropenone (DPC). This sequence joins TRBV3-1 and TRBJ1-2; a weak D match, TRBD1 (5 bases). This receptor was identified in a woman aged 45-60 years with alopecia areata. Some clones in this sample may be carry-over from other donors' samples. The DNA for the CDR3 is TGTGCCAGCCAAGGGGAGGGCTATGGCTACACCTTC. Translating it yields CASQGEGYGYTF.